These T cell receptor beta chains were read from a single sample in a study of blood T cells in healthy people across ages. TCRdb re-analysed the 5' RACE reads in MiXCR, keeping a single row per CDR3 protein. Here the sample spans about a million distinct CDR3 sequences, roughly 51% being singletons. Sequencing was carried out using blood. The receptors shown here come from an older woman in good health. CDR3s include the opening cysteine and the closing phenylalanine or tryptophan. D genes are given only for firm matches. Clone size is not always given. Where it is, it says once, few, many or a class for expanded clones.

-,TRBV27,TRBJ1-2,-,TGTGCCAGCAGTCCTCTGGGAGGAAAAAACTATGGCTACACCTTC,CASSPLGGKNYGYTF
-,TRBV4-1,TRBJ1-6,-,TGCGCCAGCAGCCAAGATCTGGGGACACCCCTCCACTTT,CASSQDLGTPLHF
many,TRBV12-3/TRBV12-4,TRBJ2-1,-,TGTGCCAGCAGTTTAGAGAGCTCCTACAATGAGCAGTTCTTC,CASSLESSYNEQFF
few,TRBV20-1,TRBJ2-1,TRBD2,TGCAGTGGTTTGGGACTAGCGGGCGTACACGACAATGAGCAGTTCTTC,CSGLGLAGVHDNEQFF
few,TRBV11-2,TRBJ2-2,TRBD2,TGTGCCAGCAGCTTAACTAGCGGGGCTAACACCGGGGAGCTGTTTTTT,CASSLTSGANTGELFF
-,TRBV20-1,TRBJ2-7,TRBD2,TGCAGTGCCTCACTAGCGGGAGGGCCCGCTGGTAAGCAGTACTTC,CSASLAGGPAGKQYF
-,TRBV5-1,TRBJ2-1,-,TGCGCCAGCGCCGAGGCGGAGGGGAGTGAGCAGTTCTTC,CASAEAEGSEQFF
-,TRBV28,TRBJ2-7,TRBD2,TGTGCCAGCAGTCCTCAGCGGGAGTACTCAAACGAGCAGTACTTC,CASSPQREYSNEQYF
-,TRBV9,TRBJ1-1,TRBD1,TGCCACTCAGGGGGCCACGCTGAAGCTTTCTTT,CHSGGHAEAFF
-,TRBV5-6,TRBJ2-7,-,TGTGCCAGCAGCGCCCCTAATCGATACGAGCAGTACTTC,CASSAPNRYEQYF
few,TRBV14,TRBJ2-7,TRBD1,TGTGCCAGCAGCCCGACCACGACAGGGGGTTACGAGCAGTACTTC,CASSPTTTGGYEQYF
-,TRBV6-2/TRBV6-3,TRBJ2-7,TRBD1,TGTGCCAGCAGTTACGCTAACAGGGGATTAATGGACGACGAGCAGTACTTC,CASSYANRGLMDDEQYF
once,TRBV2,TRBJ2-3,-,TGTGCCAGCAGTGAGCCCCTGGCGGGGAAAACAGATACGCAGTATTTT,CASSEPLAGKTDTQYF
-,TRBV7-2,TRBJ2-3,-,TGTGCCAGCAGCTTAAAGTGGGTGACAGATACGCAGTATTTT,CASSLKWVTDTQYF
-,TRBV28,TRBJ2-5,TRBD1,TGTGCCACTTGCTCGGACAGGGCCCCACAAGAGACCCAGTACTTC,CATCSDRAPQETQYF
-,TRBV5-1,TRBJ2-3,TRBD1,TGCGTCAGCAGCGACAGGGCGGATACGCAGTATTTT,CVSSDRADTQYF
-,TRBV11-2,TRBJ2-3,-,TGTGCCAGCAGCTTAGAATCACTTTTCACAGATACGCAGTATTTT,CASSLESLFTDTQYF
-,TRBV3-1,TRBJ2-7,-,TGTGCCAGCAGCCAAGATTTAACGACAGACTACGAGCAGTACTTC,CASSQDLTTDYEQYF
-,TRBV7-2,TRBJ2-1,TRBD1,TGTGCCAGCAGCTTTGCGCGGACAGGGGGATACAATGAGCAGTTCTTC,CASSFARTGGYNEQFF
-,TRBV18,TRBJ1-2,-,TGTGCCAGCTCACCACTTGAGGGAGAAGGGGGCTACACCTTC,CASSPLEGEGGYTF
once,TRBV6-6,TRBJ2-7,-,TGTGCCAGCAGTTTGGACTACCTGTCCTACGAGCAGTACTTC,CASSLDYLSYEQYF
-,TRBV5-5,TRBJ2-7,-,TGTGCCAGCAGCTTGGAGAGCCTTGGAACCTACGAGCAGTACTTC,CASSLESLGTYEQYF
-,TRBV27,TRBJ2-2,-,TGTGCCAGCAGTTTACAGGGGCAGGGCGGGGAGCTGTTTTTT,CASSLQGQGGELFF
-,TRBV7-2,TRBJ2-2,-,TGTGCCAGCCAGGCAGGAAACACCGGGGAGCTGTTTTTT,CASQAGNTGELFF
-,TRBV29-1,TRBJ2-1,TRBD1,TGCAGCGTTGTGTCGGGACAGGGTGTCTACAATGAGCAGTTCTTC,CSVVSGQGVYNEQFF
-,TRBV25-1,TRBJ2-1,TRBD2,TGTGCCAGCAGCTACATTTGGAAGAATGGGCTAGCGGGAGGTGGGGAGCAGTTCTTC,CASSYIWKNGLAGGGEQFF
few,TRBV28,TRBJ2-4,TRBD1,TGTGCCAGCAGTTTCGACCAGACAGGGATCAAAAACATTCAGTACTTC,CASSFDQTGIKNIQYF
few,TRBV28,TRBJ2-1,-,TGTGCCAGCCGCGGGCGCAATGAGCAGTTCTTC,CASRGRNEQFF
-,TRBV29-1,TRBJ2-7,-,TGCAGCGTCGGTATTTCTGGCCCCAACGAGCAGTACTTC,CSVGISGPNEQYF
-,TRBV4-1,TRBJ1-2,-,TGCGCCAGCAGAACACCGAGGGCCGGCTACACCTTC,CASRTPRAGYTF
-,TRBV7-2,TRBJ2-1,TRBD2,TGTGCCAGCAACAATGGAGGCGGGAGCGGGGTCTTTTACAATGAGCAGTTCTTC,CASNNGGGSGVFYNEQFF
-,TRBV20-1,TRBJ2-6,-,TGCAGTGCTCACAGGGACTCTGGGGCCAGCGTCCTGACTTTC,CSAHRDSGASVLTF
-,TRBV11-2,TRBJ1-1,-,TGTGCCAGCAGCGAGCCCACTGAAGCTTTCTTT,CASSEPTEAFF